This T cell receptor (beta chain) was sequenced during a study of radiation and T cells in renal cell carcinoma. At the level of the study: Nephrectomy followed 15 Gy stereotactic body radiation by 4 weeks. Overall study results and limits: Top tumor clonotypes rose in blood 2 weeks post-radiation, then contracted.

Time point specified: baseline pretreatment blood. Regarding treatment: 15 Gy SBRT to primary tumor, nephrectomy 4 weeks later. Serial blood draws occurred at baseline and 2 and 4 weeks post-SBRT. Using immunoSEQ multiplex PCR, the repertoire was profiled, and TCRdb retains in-frame clones only, with some absent. This table holds tens of thousands of clones, approximately 84% found once. As concerns this clone: Its specificity is unknown.

Germline values: CDR1 KGHSH, CDR2 LQKENI. J was trimmed by 2 bases and V by 4 bases; bases with no gene match: 2. The CDR3 is 15 residues long. The chain is built from TRBV18 and TRBJ2-5, with 12 bases matching TRBD2. The receptor was isolated from a man aged 60-69 years with renal cell carcinoma. Here the sequenced sample was blood, taken from a patient whose treatment included radiotherapy and nephrectomy. The CDR3 bases are TGTGCCAGCTCACGACTAGCGGGAGAGCAAGAGACCCAGTACTTC. It translates to CASSRLAGEQETQYF.